This T cell receptor beta chain emerged from a study of early T cells in non-severe SARS-CoV-2 infection. The overall study: With bulk RNA from unsorted whole blood as input, sequencing yielded unpaired chains. Study observations and caveats: In VDJdb matching, anti-spike CD8 responses were favored while private and CD4 specificities went missing.

A few counts support this clonotype. The antigen is unknown. The CDR3 loop spans 13 amino acids. V was trimmed by 4 bases and J by 7 bases, leaving 11 bases between them. Germline CDR1 is SEHNR and CDR2 is FQNEAQ (reference sequence). Researchers tagged individual cDNA molecules with unique molecular identifiers. TCRdb ran MiXCR on the 5' RACE reads and lists one entry per CDR3 protein. The table lists under 70,000 distinct CDR3 sequences, roughly 11% of them singletons. Source material: whole blood. This chain joins TRBV7-9 and TRBJ2-1, with D perhaps TRBD2 (6 bases). This TCR was sampled from an adult who was a healthcare worker with PCR-confirmed SARS-CoV-2 infection or an uninfected control (not recorded which). The CDR3 here is CASSSSLANEQFF. The DNA for the CDR3 is TGTGCCAGCAGCTCCTCGCTAGCGAATGAGCAGTTCTTC.